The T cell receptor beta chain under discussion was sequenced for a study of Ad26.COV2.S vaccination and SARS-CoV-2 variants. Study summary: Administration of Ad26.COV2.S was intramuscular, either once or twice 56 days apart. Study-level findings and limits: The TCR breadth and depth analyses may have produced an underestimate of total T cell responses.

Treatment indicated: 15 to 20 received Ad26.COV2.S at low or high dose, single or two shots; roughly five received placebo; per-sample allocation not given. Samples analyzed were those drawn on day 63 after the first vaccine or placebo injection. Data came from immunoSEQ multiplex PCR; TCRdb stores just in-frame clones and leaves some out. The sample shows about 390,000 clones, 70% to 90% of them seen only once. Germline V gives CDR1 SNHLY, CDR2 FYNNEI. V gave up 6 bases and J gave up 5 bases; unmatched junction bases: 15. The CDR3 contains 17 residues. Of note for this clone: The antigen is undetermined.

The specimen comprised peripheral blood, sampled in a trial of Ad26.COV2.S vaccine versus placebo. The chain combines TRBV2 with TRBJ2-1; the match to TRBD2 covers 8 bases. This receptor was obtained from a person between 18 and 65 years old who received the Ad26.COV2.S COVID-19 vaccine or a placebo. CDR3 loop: CASRPHVWAGGNNEQFF. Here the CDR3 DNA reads TGTGCCAGCAGGCCCCACGTCTGGGCGGGGGGAAACAATGAGCAGTTCTTC. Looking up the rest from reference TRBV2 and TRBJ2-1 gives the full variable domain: EPEVTQTPSHQVTQMGQEVILRCVPISNHLYFYWYRQILGQKVEFLVSFYNNEISEKSEIFDDQFSVERPDGSNFTLKIRSTKLEDSAMYFCASRPHVWAGGNNEQFFGPGTRLTVL.